This TCR beta chain was recovered during a study of radiation and T cells in renal cell carcinoma. The wider study: Nephrectomy followed 15 Gy stereotactic body radiation by 4 weeks.

Regarding time point: blood 2 weeks post-SBRT. Treatment reported: 15 Gy SBRT to primary tumor, nephrectomy 4 weeks later. After SBRT, blood was collected at 2 and 4 weeks, plus baseline. Sequencing used immunoSEQ multiplex PCR; TCRdb keeps in-frame clones, though not all of them. Of about 150,000 clones in the sample, roughly 90% were seen once. Study results and limitations: Pretreatment tumor biopsies were lacking, so baseline clonotypes are unknown.

Germline V gene sequence: CDR1 ENHRY, CDR2 SYGVKD. The V end was cut by 0 bases, the J end by 0 bases, with 6 bases between. The CDR3 runs to 15 residues. Details on this clone: The antigen is not known.

This specimen was blood, taken from a patient whose treatment included radiotherapy and nephrectomy. This clonotype was obtained from a woman aged 45-65 years with renal cell carcinoma. The rearrangement links TRBV10-3 to TRBJ2-4; D is unclear. CDR3 DNA sequence: TGTGCCATCAGTGAGTCTAAGGTAGCCAAAAACATTCAGTACTTC. Protein: CAISESKVAKNIQYF.